This TCR beta chain derives from a study of radiotherapy plus CTLA-4 blockade in lung cancer (dated by TCRdb to the late 2010s). Study-wide context: Among the enrolled patients, under 20% had an objective response, and around 31% reached disease control.

The CDR3 goes from the cysteine to the phenylalanine over 15 residues. The read is trimmed to its CDR3 DNA, 45 bases read in frame from base 1. From the germline V gene, CDR1 is MGHRA and CDR2 is YSYEKL. Trimming costs V 0 bases and J 3 bases, and their ends lie 10 bases apart. Here is what the overall study found, with its caveats: The strongest predictors of response were reported to be early dynamic shifts in blood T cell clones along with a rise in serum interferon-beta following radiation. After treatment with radiotherapy and ipilimumab, TCR clones that originated in tumors expanded in peripheral blood.

This clone was seen more than once but under ten times. Its antigen remains unidentified. Base qualities are not at hand, and no much larger clone is one base apart. Focal radiation therapy combined with CTLA-4 blockade (ipilimumab) was tested in patients with chemo-refractory metastatic non-small-cell lung cancer. The library relied on the immunoSEQ multiplex PCR assay. What TCRdb holds here is the immuneACCESS table cut down to in-frame rearrangements. Part of the clones is not present; checked against another copy, under half of the missing clones reflect an unresolved V gene, and the others are unexplained. The sample contains tens of thousands of clones, roughly 77% of them found a single time. The ten biggest clones cover approximately 9% of the sample.

The input for sequencing was peripheral blood, taken from a patient treated with radiotherapy plus ipilimumab. Recombination linked TRBV4-1 to TRBJ2-3; TRBD1 is perhaps the D gene, given 6 matching bases. The clonotype comes from a human donor with non-small cell lung cancer who had a complete response to radiotherapy plus ipilimumab. The DNA sequence is TGCGCCAGCAGCCAAGACTACAGGGCAACAGATACGCAGTATTTT. Its translation is CASSQDYRATDTQYF.